This TCR beta chain was identified in a study of blood T cells in healthy people across ages. The table lists this clonotype with a few counts. With a J-beta primer mix and a sample-barcoded 5' primer, a second PCR ran 7 to 11 cycles. MiXCR, applied by TCRdb to the 5' RACE reads, yields one record per CDR3 protein. Of around 1.1 million distinct CDR3 sequences in the sample, 35% to 40% were seen once. The germline V and J ends were trimmed by 5 bases and 4 bases, with 10 bases remaining between them. This CDR3 region has 13 residues. The chain links TRBV12-3 or TRBV12-4 to TRBJ2-3; a possible D gene is TRBD2 (5 bases). The TCR originated in a man aged 18 to 35 in good health. The sequencing input was blood. The CDR3 DNA reads TGTGCCAGCAGTCGTTATAGCGCAGATACGCAGTATTTT. It specifies CASSRYSADTQYF.